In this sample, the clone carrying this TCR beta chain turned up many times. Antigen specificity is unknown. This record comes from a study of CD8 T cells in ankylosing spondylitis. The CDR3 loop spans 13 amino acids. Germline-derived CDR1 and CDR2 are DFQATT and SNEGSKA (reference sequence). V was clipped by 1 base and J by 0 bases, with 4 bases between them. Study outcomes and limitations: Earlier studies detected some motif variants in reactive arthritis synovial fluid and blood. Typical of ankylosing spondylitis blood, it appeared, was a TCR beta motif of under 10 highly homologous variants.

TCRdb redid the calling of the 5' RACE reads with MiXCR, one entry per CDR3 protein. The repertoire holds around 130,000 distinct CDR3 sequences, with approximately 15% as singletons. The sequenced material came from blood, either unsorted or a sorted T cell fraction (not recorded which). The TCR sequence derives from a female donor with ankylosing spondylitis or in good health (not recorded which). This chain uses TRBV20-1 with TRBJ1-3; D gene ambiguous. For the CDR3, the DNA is TGCAGTGCTAGAGCAGACTCTGGAAACACCATATATTTT. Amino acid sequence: CSARADSGNTIYF.